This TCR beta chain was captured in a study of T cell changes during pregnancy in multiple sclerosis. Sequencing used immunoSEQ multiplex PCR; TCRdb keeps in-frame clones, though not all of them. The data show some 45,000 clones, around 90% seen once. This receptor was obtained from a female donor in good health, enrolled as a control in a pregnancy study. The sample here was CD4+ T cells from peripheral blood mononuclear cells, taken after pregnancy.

The CDR3 coding sequence is TGTGCCAGCAGCGTCAAGTCAAGCTTAAGCTCTGGGGCCAACGTCCTGACTTTC. The encoded protein is CASSVKSSLSSGANVLTF. This rearrangement joins TRBV9 to TRBJ2-6; D gene ambiguous. Between the trimmed V and J ends, which lost 2 bases and 0 bases, there was a span of 15 bases. Germline V gives CDR1 SGDLS, CDR2 YYNGEE. The CDR3 sequence is 18 residues long.